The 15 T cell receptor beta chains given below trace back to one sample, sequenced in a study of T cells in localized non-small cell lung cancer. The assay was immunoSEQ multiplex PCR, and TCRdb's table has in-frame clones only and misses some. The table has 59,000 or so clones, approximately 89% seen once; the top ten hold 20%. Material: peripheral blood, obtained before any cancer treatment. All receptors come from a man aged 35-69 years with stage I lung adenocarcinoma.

The CDR3 bases are TGTGCCAGCAGTGAACCGGCTAGCGGGAAGGAGACCCAGTACTTC. Translated, it gives CASSEPASGKETQYF. The J gene is TRBJ2-5, the V gene TRBV6-1, with 9 bases matching TRBD2. The junction had 6 bases not matched to a gene; V was cut back by 2 bases and J by 5 bases. This CDR3 region has 15 residues. CDR1 is MNHNS, CDR2 SASEGT, per germline.

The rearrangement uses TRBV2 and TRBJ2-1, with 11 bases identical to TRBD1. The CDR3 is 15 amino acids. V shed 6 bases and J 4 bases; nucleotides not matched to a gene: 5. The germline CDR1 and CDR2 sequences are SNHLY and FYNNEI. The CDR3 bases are TGTGCCAGCAGCTTCGGGACAGGGGGTTACAATGAGCAGTTCTTC. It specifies CASSFGTGGYNEQFF.

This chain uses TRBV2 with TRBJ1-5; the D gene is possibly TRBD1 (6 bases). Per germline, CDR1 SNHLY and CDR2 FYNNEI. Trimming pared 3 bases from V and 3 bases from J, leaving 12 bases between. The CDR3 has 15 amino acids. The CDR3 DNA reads TGTGCCAGCAGTGATTCGGGGGCGAACAATCAGCCCCAGCATTTT. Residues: CASSDSGANNQPQHF.

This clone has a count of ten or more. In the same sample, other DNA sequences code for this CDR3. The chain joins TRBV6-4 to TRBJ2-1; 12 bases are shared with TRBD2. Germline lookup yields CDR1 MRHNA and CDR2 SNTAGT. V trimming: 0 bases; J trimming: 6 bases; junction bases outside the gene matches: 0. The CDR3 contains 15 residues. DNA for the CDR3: TGTGCCAGCAGTGACTCGACTAGCGGGAGCAATGAGCAGTTCTTC. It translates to CASSDSTSGSNEQFF.

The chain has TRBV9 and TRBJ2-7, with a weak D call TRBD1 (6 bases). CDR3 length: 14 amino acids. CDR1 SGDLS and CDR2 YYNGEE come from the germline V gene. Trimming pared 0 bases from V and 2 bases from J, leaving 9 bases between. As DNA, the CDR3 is TGTGCCAGCAGCGTAGGAGGGGGAACCTACGAGCAGTACTTC. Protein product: CASSVGGGTYEQYF. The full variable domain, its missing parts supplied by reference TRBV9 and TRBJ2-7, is DSGVTQTPKHLITATGQRVTLRCSPRSGDLSVYWYQQSLDQGLQFLIQYYNGEERAKGNILERFSAQQFPDLHSELNLSSLELGDSALYFCASSVGGGTYEQYFGPGTRLTVT.

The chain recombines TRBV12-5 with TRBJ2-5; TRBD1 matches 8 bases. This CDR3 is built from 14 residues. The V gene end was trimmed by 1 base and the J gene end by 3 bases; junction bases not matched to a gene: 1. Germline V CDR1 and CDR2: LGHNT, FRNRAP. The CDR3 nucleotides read TGTGCTAGTGGTTTGGGACAGGGGAAAGAGACCCAGTACTTC. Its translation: CASGLGQGKETQYF. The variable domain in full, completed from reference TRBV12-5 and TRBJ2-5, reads DARVTQTPRHKVTEMGQEVTMRCQPILGHNTVFWYRQTMMQGLELLAYFRNRAPLDDSGMPKDRFSAEMPDATLATLKIQPSEPRDSAVYFCASGLGQGKETQYFGPGTRLLVL.

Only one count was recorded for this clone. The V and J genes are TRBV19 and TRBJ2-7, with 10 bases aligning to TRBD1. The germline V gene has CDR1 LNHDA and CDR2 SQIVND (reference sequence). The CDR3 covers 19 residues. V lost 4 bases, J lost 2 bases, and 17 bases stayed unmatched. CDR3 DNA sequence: TGTGCCAGTAGTACTCCCCCCGGGACAGGGGCTACCGGGGCCTACGAGCAGTACTTC. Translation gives CASSTPPGTGATGAYEQYF. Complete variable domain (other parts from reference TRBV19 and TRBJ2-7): DGGITQSPKYLFRKEGQNVTLSCEQNLNHDAMYWYRQDPGQGLRLIYYSQIVNDFQKGDIAEGYSVSREKKESFPLTVTSAQKNPTAFYLCASSTPPGTGATGAYEQYFGPGTRLTVT.

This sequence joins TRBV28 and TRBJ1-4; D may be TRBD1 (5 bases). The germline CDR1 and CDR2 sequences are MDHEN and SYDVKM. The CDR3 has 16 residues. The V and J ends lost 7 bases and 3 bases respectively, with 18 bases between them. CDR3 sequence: CASTQLGGFANEKLFF. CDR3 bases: TGTGCCAGCACCCAACTTGGGGGGTTCGCTAATGAAAAACTGTTTTTT.

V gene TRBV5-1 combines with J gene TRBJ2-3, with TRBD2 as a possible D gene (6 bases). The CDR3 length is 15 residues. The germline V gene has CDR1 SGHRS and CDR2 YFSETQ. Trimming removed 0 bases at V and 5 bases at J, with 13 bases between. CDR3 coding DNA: TGCGCCAGCAGCTTGGGGCAGCCCGGGGGAGATACGCAGTATTTT. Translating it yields CASSLGQPGGDTQYF. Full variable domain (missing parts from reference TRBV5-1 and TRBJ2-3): KAGVTQTPRYLIKTRGQQVTLSCSPISGHRSVSWYQQTPGQGLQFLFEYFSETQRNKGNFPGRFSGRQFSNSRSEMNVSTLELGDSALYLCASSLGQPGGDTQYFGPGTRLTVL.

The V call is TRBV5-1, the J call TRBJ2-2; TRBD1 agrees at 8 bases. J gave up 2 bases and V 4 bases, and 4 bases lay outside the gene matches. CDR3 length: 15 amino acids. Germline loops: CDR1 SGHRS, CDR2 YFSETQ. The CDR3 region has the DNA TGCGCCAGCAGCACGACAGGGGCCAACACCGGGGAGCTGTTTTTT. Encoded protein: CASSTTGANTGELFF.

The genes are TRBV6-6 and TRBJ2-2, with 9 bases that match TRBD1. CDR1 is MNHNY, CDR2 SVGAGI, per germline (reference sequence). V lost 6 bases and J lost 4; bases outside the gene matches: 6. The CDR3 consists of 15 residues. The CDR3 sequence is CASRETGGGTGELFF. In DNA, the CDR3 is TGTGCCAGCAGGGAAACAGGGGGCGGCACCGGGGAGCTGTTTTTT.

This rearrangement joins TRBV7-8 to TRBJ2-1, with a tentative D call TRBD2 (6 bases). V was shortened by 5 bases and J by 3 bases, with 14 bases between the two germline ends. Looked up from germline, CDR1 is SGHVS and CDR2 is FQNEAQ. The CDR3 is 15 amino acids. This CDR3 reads CASSQPGLGYNEQFF. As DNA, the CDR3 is TGTGCCAGCAGCCAGCCGGGACTGGGCTACAATGAGCAGTTCTTC.

The CDR3 region has the DNA TGTGCCAGCAGCCTAGCGGGAGGTAGCACAGATACGCAGTATTTT. The encoded protein is CASSLAGGSTDTQYF. V gene TRBV9 combines with J gene TRBJ2-3, with 11 positions matching TRBD2. V shed 4 bases, J shed 0 bases, and the junction held 1 base outside the gene matches. This CDR3 has 15 residues. CDR1 is SGDLS, CDR2 YYNGEE, per germline.

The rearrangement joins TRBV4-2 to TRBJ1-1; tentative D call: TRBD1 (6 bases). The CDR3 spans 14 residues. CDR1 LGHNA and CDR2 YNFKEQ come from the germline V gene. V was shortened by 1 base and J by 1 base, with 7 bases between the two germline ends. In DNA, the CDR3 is TGTGCCAGCAGCCAAGCGGGACAGAACACTGAAGCTTTCTTT. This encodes CASSQAGQNTEAFF.

The CDR3 sequence: CASSLTREGQPQHF. CDR3 bases: TGTGCCAGCAGCCTGACAAGGGAAGGTCAGCCCCAGCATTTT. The chain joins TRBV7-8 to TRBJ1-5; D is undetermined. CDR1 is SGHVS, CDR2 FQNEAQ, per germline. The CDR3 runs to 14 residues. Between the trimmed V and J ends, which lost 5 bases and 6 bases, there was a span of 14 bases.